The 7 T cell receptor beta chains given below trace back to one sample, sequenced in a study of TET2 disruption in CD19-targeted CAR T cells. Regarding treatment: autologous CTL019 cells: CD19 CAR with 4-1BB and CD3 zeta domains. Their specific antigens are unknown. The data were produced by immunoSEQ multiplex PCR, yet TCRdb's version contains in-frame clones alone and is incomplete. Here the sample table reports 25,000 to 30,000 clones. Sample: CD8- CAR+ T cells sorted from cultured blood T cells, taken for CD19 CAR T cell therapy. Stated subset: CD8-negative CAR-positive T cells from the infusion product. The receptors stem from a man between 65 and 85 years old with chronic lymphocytic leukemia.

A word on this clone: The read halts 3 residues ahead of the CDR3 end, with the missing end drawn from the germline J gene. The sample holds other DNA sequences that translate to the same CDR3. The V gene is TRBV2, the J gene TRBJ1-2, with 11 bases lining up with TRBD1. Per the germline V gene, CDR1 is SNHLY and CDR2 is FYNNEI. The CDR3 contains 14 residues. CDR3 sequence reads: CASTPRGTGGGYTF. Incomplete CDR3 DNA: TGTGCCAGCACCCCCCGCGGGACAGGGGGTGGT.

To note about this clone: Read data end 3 residues before the CDR3 end; the end is taken from the germline J gene. This chain connects TRBV11-2 to TRBJ2-7; 7 positions agree with TRBD2. Germline assignment: CDR1 SGHAT and CDR2 FQNNGV. Trimming removed 1 base from V and 2 bases from J; junction bases left unmatched: 5. CDR3 length: 15 amino acids. The chain's CDR3 is CASSLVGGSAYEQYF. CDR3 bases read: TGTGCCAGCAGCTTAGTCGGGGGGTCGGCCTACGAG. The entire variable domain, with the rest obtained from reference TRBV11-2 and TRBJ2-7, is as follows: EAGVAQSPRYKIIEKRQSVAFWCNPISGHATLYWYQQILGQGPKLLIQFQNNGVVDDSQLPKDRFSAERLKGVDSTLKIQPAKLEDSAVYLCASSLVGGSAYEQYFGPGTRLTVT.

As regards this clone: Read coverage stops 3 residues before the CDR3 terminus; the germline J gene supplies the remainder. This chain links TRBV5-1 with TRBJ2-5, with D perhaps matching TRBD1 (6 bases). CDR1 SGHRS and CDR2 YFSETQ come from the germline V gene. There are 13 residues in the CDR3. V was pared by 1 base and J by 2 bases, with 6 bases between. CDR3: CASSLRGQETQYF. The CDR3 DNA, read in part, is TGCGCCAGCAGCTTGAGGGGGCAAGAGACC. The whole variable domain, filled in from reference TRBV5-1 and TRBJ2-5, reads KAGVTQTPRYLIKTRGQQVTLSCSPISGHRSVSWYQQTPGQGLQFLFEYFSETQRNKGNFPGRFSGRQFSNSRSEMNVSTLELGDSALYLCASSLRGQETQYFGPGTRLLVL.

Note on this clone: Sequencing ends 3 residues short of the CDR3 end; the germline J gene provides the rest. At the DNA level, this CDR3 is encoded by other sequences in the same sample as well. The chain couples TRBV18 to TRBJ1-1; D is unclear. CDR1 is KGHSH, CDR2 LQKENI, per germline. This CDR3 contains 15 residues. CDR3 DNA, as far as it was read: TGTGCCAGCTCACCCTCCCAGGAGAGCTCCTACGAG. Its protein is CASSPSQESSYE. The full CDR3 protein reads CASSPSQESSYEAFF. The variable domain in full, with the rest retrieved from reference TRBV18 and TRBJ1-1, is NAGVMQNPRHLVRRRGQEARLRCSPMKGHSHVYWYRQLPEEGLKFMVYLQKENIIDESGMPKERFSAEFPKEGPSILRIQQVVRGDSAAYFCASSPSQESSYEAFFGQGTRLTVV.

A note on this clone: The CDR3 end lies 3 residues beyond the end of the read and is filled in from the germline J gene. The V call is TRBV18, the J call TRBJ1-1; 7 bases match TRBD1. Germline V gene data show CDR1 as KGHSH and CDR2 as LQKENI. V lost 0 bases and J lost 3; bases outside the gene matches: 4. CDR3 size: 15 residues. The CDR3 here is CASSPPSGQHTEAFF. The sequenced part of the CDR3 DNA is TGTGCCAGCTCACCACCGTCGGGACAGCACACTGAA.

On this clone itself: Read data end 3 residues before the CDR3 end; the end is taken from the germline J gene. V is TRBV7-2 and J is TRBJ1-1, with 7 nucleotides matching TRBD1. The CDR3 totals 15 residues. V lost 6 bases to trimming and J lost 4 bases; unmatched junction nucleotides: 11. CDR1 is SGHTA, CDR2 FQGNSA, per germline. CDR3 DNA (partial): TGTGCCAGCAGGAAAGGGGGCAGGAGCGGCACTGAA. The encoded protein is CASRKGGRSGTE. The full CDR3 is CASRKGGRSGTEAFF.

CDR3 amino acids: CASSLKGFLRPSTDTQYF. The DNA read from the CDR3 is TGCGCCAGCAGCCTCAAGGGGTTCCTCCGGCCTAGCACAGATACG. V gene TRBV4-1 combines with J gene TRBJ2-3; tentative D call: TRBD1 (5 bases). The CDR3 end lies 3 residues beyond the end of the read and is filled in from the germline J gene. CDR1 and CDR2 from the germline V gene are MGHRA and YSYEKL. The CDR3 runs to 18 residues. The V end lost 4 bases, the J end lost 0 bases, and 20 bases lay between the germline ends.